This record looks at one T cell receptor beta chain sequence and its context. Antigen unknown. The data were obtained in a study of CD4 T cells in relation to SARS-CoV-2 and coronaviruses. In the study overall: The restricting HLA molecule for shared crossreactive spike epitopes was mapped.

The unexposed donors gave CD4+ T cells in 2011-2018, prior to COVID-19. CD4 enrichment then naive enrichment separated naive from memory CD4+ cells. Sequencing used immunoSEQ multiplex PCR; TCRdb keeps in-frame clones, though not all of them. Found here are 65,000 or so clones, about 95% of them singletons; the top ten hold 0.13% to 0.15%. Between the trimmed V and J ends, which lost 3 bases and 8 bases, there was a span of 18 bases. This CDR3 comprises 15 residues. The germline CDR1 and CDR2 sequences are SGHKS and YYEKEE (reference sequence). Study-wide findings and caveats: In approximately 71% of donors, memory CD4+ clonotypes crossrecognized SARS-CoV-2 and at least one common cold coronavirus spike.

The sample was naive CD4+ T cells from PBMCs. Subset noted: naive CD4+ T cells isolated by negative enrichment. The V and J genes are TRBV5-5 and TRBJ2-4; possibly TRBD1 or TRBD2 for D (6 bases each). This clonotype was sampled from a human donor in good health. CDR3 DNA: TGTGCCAGCAGCTATGGGAACAGGGACTTGTACATTCAGTACTTC. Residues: CASSYGNRDLYIQYF.